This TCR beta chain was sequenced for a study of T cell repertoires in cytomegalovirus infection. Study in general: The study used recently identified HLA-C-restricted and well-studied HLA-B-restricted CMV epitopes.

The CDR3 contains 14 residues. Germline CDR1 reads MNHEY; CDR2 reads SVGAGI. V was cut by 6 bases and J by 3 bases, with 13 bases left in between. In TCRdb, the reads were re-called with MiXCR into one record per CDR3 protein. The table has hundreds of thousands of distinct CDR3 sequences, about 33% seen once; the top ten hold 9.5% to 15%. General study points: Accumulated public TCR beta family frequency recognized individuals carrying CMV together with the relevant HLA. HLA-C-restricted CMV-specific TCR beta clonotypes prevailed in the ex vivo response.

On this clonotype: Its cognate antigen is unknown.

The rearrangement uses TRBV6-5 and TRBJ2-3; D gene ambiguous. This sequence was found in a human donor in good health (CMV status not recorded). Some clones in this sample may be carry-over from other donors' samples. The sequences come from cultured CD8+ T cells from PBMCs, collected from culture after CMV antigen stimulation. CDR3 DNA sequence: TGTGCCAGCAGCCTCCGAGCCTTAACAGATACGCAGTATTTT. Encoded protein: CASSLRALTDTQYF.